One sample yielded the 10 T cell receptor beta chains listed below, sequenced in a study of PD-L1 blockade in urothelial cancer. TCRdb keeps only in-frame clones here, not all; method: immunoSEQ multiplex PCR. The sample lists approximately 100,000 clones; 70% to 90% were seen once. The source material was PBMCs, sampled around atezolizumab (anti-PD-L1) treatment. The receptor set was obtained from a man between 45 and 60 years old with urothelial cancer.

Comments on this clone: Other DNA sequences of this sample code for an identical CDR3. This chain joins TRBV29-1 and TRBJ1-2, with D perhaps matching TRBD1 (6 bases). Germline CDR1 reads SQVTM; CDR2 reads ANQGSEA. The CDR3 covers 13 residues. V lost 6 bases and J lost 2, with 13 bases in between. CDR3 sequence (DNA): TGCAGCGTCGATAAGACAGGAAACTATGGCTACACCTTC. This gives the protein CSVDKTGNYGYTF.

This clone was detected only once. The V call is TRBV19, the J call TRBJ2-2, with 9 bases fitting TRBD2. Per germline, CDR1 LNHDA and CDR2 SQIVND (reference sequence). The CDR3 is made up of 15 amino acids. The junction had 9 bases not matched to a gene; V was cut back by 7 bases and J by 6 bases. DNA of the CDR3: TGTGCCAGTATGATGGCGGGAGGGCCCCCCGGGGAGCTGTTTTTT. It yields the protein CASMMAGGPPGELFF.

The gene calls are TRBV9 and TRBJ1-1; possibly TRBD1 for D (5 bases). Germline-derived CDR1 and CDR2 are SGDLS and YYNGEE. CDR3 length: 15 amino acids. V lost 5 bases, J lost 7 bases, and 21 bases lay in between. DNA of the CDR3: TGTGCCAGCAGTCAAACGGAGGGGCACCTAGATGAAGCTTTCTTT. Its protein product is CASSQTEGHLDEAFF. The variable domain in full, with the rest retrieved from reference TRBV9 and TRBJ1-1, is DSGVTQTPKHLITATGQRVTLRCSPRSGDLSVYWYQQSLDQGLQFLIQYYNGEERAKGNILERFSAQQFPDLHSELNLSSLELGDSALYFCASSQTEGHLDEAFFGQGTRLTVV.

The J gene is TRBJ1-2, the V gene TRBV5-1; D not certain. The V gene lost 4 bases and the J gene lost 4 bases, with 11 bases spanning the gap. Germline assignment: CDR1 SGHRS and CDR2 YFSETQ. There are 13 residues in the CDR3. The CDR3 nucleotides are TGCGCCAGCAGCGCTGGAGTACTCTATGGCTACACCTTC. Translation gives CASSAGVLYGYTF. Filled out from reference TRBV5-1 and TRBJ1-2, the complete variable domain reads KAGVTQTPRYLIKTRGQQVTLSCSPISGHRSVSWYQQTPGQGLQFLFEYFSETQRNKGNFPGRFSGRQFSNSRSEMNVSTLELGDSALYLCASSAGVLYGYTFGSGTRLTVV.

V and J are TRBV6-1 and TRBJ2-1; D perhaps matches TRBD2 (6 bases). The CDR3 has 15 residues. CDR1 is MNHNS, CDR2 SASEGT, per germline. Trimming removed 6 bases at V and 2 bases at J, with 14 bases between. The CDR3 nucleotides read TGTGCCAGCAGGGTGAGCGGAGGGGCCTACAATGAGCAGTTCTTC. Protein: CASRVSGGAYNEQFF.

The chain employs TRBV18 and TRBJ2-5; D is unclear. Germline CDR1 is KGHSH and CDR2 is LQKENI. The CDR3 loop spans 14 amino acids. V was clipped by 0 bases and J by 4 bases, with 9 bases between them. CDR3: CASSPPTGAETQYF. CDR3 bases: TGTGCCAGCTCACCACCGACTGGTGCAGAGACCCAGTACTTC.

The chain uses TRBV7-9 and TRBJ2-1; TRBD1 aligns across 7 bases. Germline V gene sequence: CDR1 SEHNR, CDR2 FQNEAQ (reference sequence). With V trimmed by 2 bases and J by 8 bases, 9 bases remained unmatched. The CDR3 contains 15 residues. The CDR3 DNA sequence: TGTGCCAGCAGCTTAAGCCCAGGGGGTCGCGATGAGCAGTTCTTC. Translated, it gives CASSLSPGGRDEQFF. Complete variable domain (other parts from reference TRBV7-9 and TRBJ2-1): DTGVSQNPRHKITKRGQNVTFRCDPISEHNRLYWYRQTLGQGPEFLTYFQNEAQLEKSRLLSDRFSAERPKGSFSTLEIQRTEQGDSAMYLCASSLSPGGRDEQFFGPGTRLTVL.

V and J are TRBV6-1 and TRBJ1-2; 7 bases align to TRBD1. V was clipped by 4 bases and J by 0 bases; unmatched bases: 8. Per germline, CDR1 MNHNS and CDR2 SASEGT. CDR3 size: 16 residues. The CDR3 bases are TGTGCCAGCAGTGTGAGCCGGGACAGAGCTAACTATGGCTACACCTTC. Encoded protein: CASSVSRDRANYGYTF.

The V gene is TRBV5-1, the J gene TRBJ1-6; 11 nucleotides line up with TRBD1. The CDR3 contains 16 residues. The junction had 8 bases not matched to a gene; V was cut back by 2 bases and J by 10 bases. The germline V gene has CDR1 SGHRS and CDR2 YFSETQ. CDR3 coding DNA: TGCGCCAGCAGCTTCGACCCGGGACAGGGGGAATCACCCCTCCACTTT. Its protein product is CASSFDPGQGESPLHF.

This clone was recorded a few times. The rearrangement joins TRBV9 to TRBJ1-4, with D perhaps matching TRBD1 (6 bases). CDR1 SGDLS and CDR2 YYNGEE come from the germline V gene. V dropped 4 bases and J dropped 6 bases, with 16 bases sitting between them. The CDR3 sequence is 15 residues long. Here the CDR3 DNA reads TGTGCCAGCAGCCCCTACAGGGATTTCTATGAAAAACTGTTTTTT. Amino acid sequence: CASSPYRDFYEKLFF.